Listed below are T cell receptor beta chains from one sample, sequenced in a study of tumor-infiltrating lymphocytes in oesophageal squamous cell carcinoma. TCRdb independently ran MiXCR on the PCR reads; one entry per CDR3 protein. This table has about 15,000 distinct CDR3 sequences, roughly 54% appearing once. What was sequenced was esophageal tumor tissue. The receptors were gathered from a female donor with esophageal squamous cell carcinoma. Both conserved end residues are part of each CDR3. Fields, in order: V gene, CDR3 length, D gene, J gene, clone size, CDR3 protein, CDR3 DNA. The D gene is left open where the match is weak. Some rows mark clone size as missing; the rest say once, few, many or name a class of expanded clone.

TRBV28,15,NA,TRBJ2-5,NA,CASSPLLKSQETQYF,TGTGCCAGCAGTCCCCTCCTTAAGTCCCAAGAGACCCAGTACTTC
TRBV6-6,14,NA,TRBJ2-5,NA,CASSSGAEGETQYF,TGTGCCAGCAGTTCCGGGGCCGAAGGGGAGACCCAGTACTTC
TRBV7-2,16,TRBD1,TRBJ2-1,NA,CASSLGVVTGVGEQFF,TGTGCCAGCAGCTTAGGGGTCGTCACAGGGGTGGGTGAGCAGTTCTTC
TRBV28,13,NA,TRBJ1-5,NA,CASSLQGDQPQHF,TGTGCCAGCAGTTTACAGGGAGATCAGCCCCAGCATTTT
TRBV27,13,TRBD1,TRBJ2-1,medium-sized,CASSIQTGGEQFF,TGTGCCAGCAGCATCCAAACAGGGGGCGAGCAGTTCTTC
TRBV7-2,15,NA,TRBJ2-1,NA,CASSFRGGSYNEQFF,TGTGCCAGCAGCTTCCGGGGCGGCTCCTACAATGAGCAGTTCTTC
TRBV7-3,18,TRBD2,TRBJ2-3,NA,CASSFKSGLAGGSDTQYF,TGTGCCAGCAGCTTTAAATCCGGACTAGCGGGAGGGTCAGATACGCAGTATTTT
TRBV5-1,15,TRBD2,TRBJ2-1,few,CASSRLAGAGNEQFF,TGCGCCAGCAGTAGACTAGCGGGAGCGGGGAATGAGCAGTTCTTC
TRBV28,14,NA,TRBJ2-3,NA,CASSLPPNTDTQYF,TGTGCCAGCAGTTTGCCACCTAACACAGATACGCAGTATTTT
TRBV7-6,15,NA,TRBJ2-7,NA,CASSLNSFQTYEQYF,TGTGCCAGCAGCTTAAACTCCTTTCAAACCTACGAGCAGTACTTC
TRBV7-3,15,NA,TRBJ2-1,NA,CASSSAPSSYNEQFF,TGTGCCAGCAGCTCGGCCCCGAGCTCCTACAATGAGCAGTTCTTC
TRBV7-8,15,NA,TRBJ1-4,NA,CASSPTQGLVRKLFF,TGTGCCAGCAGCCCGACCCAGGGCTTGGTACGGAAACTGTTTTTT
TRBV19,13,TRBD1,TRBJ1-2,few,CASRSRGNYGYTF,TGTGCCAGTAGAAGCAGGGGGAACTATGGCTACACCTTC
TRBV7-8,16,NA,TRBJ2-4,NA,CASSLNLRWGANIQYF,TGTGCCAGCAGCTTAAACTTGCGCTGGGGGGCGAACATTCAGTACTTC
TRBV6-1,15,NA,TRBJ2-7,NA,CASSEPGIPPYEQYF,TGTGCCAGCAGTGAACCAGGGATCCCGCCCTACGAGCAGTACTTC
TRBV6-4,15,TRBD2,TRBJ2-3,NA,CASSPSGGGTDTQYF,TGTGCCAGCAGCCCGAGCGGGGGGGGCACAGATACGCAGTATTTT
TRBV7-2,15,TRBD1,TRBJ2-1,few,CASSLLQGPTGEQFF,TGTGCCAGCAGCTTACTACAGGGGCCTACTGGTGAGCAGTTCTTC
TRBV5-6,13,NA,TRBJ1-5,many,CASSLRGNQPQHF,TGTGCCAGCAGCTTAAGGGGAAATCAGCCCCAGCATTTT
TRBV28,17,NA,TRBJ2-2,NA,CASSLGGAATNTGELFF,TGTGCCAGCAGTTTGGGGGGGGCCGCTACGAACACCGGGGAGCTGTTTTTT
TRBV28,12,NA,TRBJ1-5,once,CASTTPRGPQHF,TGTGCCAGCACCACCCCCAGGGGGCCCCAGCATTTT
TRBV7-8,15,TRBD1,TRBJ1-2,few,CASSSEDGTGAGYTF,TGTGCCAGCAGCTCAGAAGACGGGACAGGGGCTGGCTACACCTTC
TRBV28,15,TRBD2,TRBJ2-5,NA,CASSLGGGSGETQYF,TGTGCCAGCAGTTTAGGCGGGGGGAGTGGAGAGACCCAGTACTTC
TRBV10-2,14,NA,TRBJ2-5,NA,CASSEGARKETQYF,TGCGCCAGCAGTGAGGGGGCGAGAAAAGAGACCCAGTACTTC
TRBV6-2/TRBV6-3,19,TRBD2,TRBJ2-1,few,CASSYSSRESGRATHGQFF,TGTGCCAGCAGTTACTCAAGCCGGGAGAGCGGGAGGGCGACCCACGGTCAGTTCTTC
TRBV19,14,NA,TRBJ1-2,many,CASSMGPETDGYTF,TGTGCCAGTAGTATGGGACCCGAGACAGATGGCTACACCTTC
TRBV28,19,TRBD2,TRBJ2-3,NA,CASNQPGRLAGGLTDTQYF,TGTGCCAGCAACCAACCGGGCCGACTAGCGGGAGGACTCACAGATACGCAGTATTTT
TRBV28,13,TRBD1,TRBJ1-1,many,CASRPRGSTEAFF,TGTGCCAGCAGGCCCAGGGGGAGCACTGAAGCTTTCTTT
TRBV7-6,20,TRBD2,TRBJ2-7,NA,CASSLVQGTSRVVSYNEQYF,TGTGCCAGCAGCTTAGTACAAGGGACTAGCAGGGTAGTGTCCTACAATGAGCAGTACTTC
TRBV7-8,17,TRBD1,TRBJ1-6,NA,CASTGGSKGSYNSPLHF,TGTGCCAGTACAGGGGGATCTAAGGGCTCCTATAATTCACCCCTCCACTTT
TRBV6-6,13,NA,TRBJ2-5,NA,CASSADLTLGQYF,TGTGCCAGCAGCGCCGACCTTACCCTGGGGCAGTACTTC
TRBV7-9,15,NA,TRBJ2-7,large,CASSLGYGRNYEQYF,TGTGCCAGCAGCTTAGGTTATGGGAGAAACTACGAGCAGTACTTC
TRBV7-3,14,TRBD1,TRBJ2-1,NA,CASSWTGAYNEQFF,TGTGCCAGCAGCTGGACAGGGGCCTACAATGAGCAGTTCTTC
TRBV7-6,13,TRBD2,TRBJ2-5,few,CASSSGGGETQYF,TGTGCCAGCAGTAGTGGGGGGGGAGAGACCCAGTACTTC
TRBV7-3,15,NA,TRBJ2-7,NA,CASSPQISEYNEQYF,TGTGCCAGCAGCCCTCAAATTAGCGAATACAATGAGCAGTACTTC
TRBV6-1,18,NA,TRBJ1-2,NA,CASSRGGHSTSANYGYTF,TGTGCCAGCAGTCGCGGAGGACACAGTACGTCCGCTAACTATGGCTACACCTTC
TRBV7-2,14,TRBD2,TRBJ2-1,few,CASSTVGLVNEQFF,TGTGCCAGCAGCACAGTCGGACTAGTAAATGAGCAGTTCTTC
TRBV7-2,16,NA,TRBJ2-3,many,CASSFYSNANTGELYF,TGTGCCAGCAGCTTTTATAGTAATGCAAACACCGGGGAGCTGTATTTT
TRBV7-6,15,NA,TRBJ2-2,NA,CASSLVAVNTGELFF,TGTGCCAGCAGCTTAGTTGCGGTGAACACCGGGGAGCTGTTTTTT
TRBV7-6,15,TRBD1,TRBJ1-2,few,CASSLGQGREYGYTF,TGTGCCAGCAGCTTAGGACAGGGGCGCGAGTATGGCTACACCTTC
TRBV27,14,NA,TRBJ2-7,NA,CASSSAGPLYEQYF,TGTGCCAGCAGTTCCGCGGGACCTCTCTACGAGCAGTACTTC
TRBV20-1,13,NA,TRBJ2-5,few,CSASFGSGETQYF,TGCAGTGCTAGTTTCGGGAGTGGAGAGACCCAGTACTTC
TRBV7-2,18,TRBD2,TRBJ2-7,NA,CASSPRGPGAGVSYEQYF,TGTGCCAGCAGCCCTAGGGGCCCAGGAGCGGGAGTGTCCTACGAGCAGTACTTC
TRBV5-5,13,NA,TRBJ1-5,NA,CASSLRRDQPQHF,TGTGCCAGCAGCTTGAGACGAGATCAGCCCCAGCATTTT
TRBV10-3,17,TRBD2,TRBJ2-1,many,CAIRPGLAGALDNEQFF,TGTGCCATCAGACCGGGACTAGCGGGAGCCCTTGACAATGAGCAGTTCTTC
TRBV27,15,TRBD1,TRBJ2-7,NA,CASSSGQGNPYEQYF,TGTGCCAGCAGTTCCGGACAGGGGAATCCCTACGAGCAGTACTTC